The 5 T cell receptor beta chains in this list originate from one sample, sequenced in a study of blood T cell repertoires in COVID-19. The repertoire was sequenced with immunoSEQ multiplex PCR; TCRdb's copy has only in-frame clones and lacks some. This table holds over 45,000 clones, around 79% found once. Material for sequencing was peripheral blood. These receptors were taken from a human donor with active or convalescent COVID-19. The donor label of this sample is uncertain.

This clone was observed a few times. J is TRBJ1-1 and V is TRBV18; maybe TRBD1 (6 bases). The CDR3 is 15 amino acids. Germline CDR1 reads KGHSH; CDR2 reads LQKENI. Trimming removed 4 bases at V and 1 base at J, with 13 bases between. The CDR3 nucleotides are TGTGCCAGCTCACAGGACAGCTGGGGGAACACTGAAGCTTTCTTT. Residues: CASSQDSWGNTEAFF.

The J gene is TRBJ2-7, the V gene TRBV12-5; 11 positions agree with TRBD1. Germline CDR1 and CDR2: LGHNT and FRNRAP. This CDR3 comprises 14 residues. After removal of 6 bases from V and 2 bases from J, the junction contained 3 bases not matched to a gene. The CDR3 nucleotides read TGTGCTAGTGGGCCGGGACAGGGGGCCTACGAGCAGTACTTC. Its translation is CASGPGQGAYEQYF.

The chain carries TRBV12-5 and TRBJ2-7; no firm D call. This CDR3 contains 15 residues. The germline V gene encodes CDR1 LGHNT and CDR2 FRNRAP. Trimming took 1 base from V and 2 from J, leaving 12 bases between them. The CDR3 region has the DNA TGTGCTAGTGGTTTGGGGCAGAAAACCACCTACGAGCAGTACTTC. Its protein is CASGLGQKTTYEQYF.

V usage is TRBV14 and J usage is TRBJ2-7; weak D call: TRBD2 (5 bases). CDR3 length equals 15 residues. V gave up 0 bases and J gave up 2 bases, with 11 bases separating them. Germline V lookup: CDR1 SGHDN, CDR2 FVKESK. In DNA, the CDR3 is TGTGCCAGCAGCCAAGATCGAGGGCCCACCTACGAGCAGTACTTC. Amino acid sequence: CASSQDRGPTYEQYF.

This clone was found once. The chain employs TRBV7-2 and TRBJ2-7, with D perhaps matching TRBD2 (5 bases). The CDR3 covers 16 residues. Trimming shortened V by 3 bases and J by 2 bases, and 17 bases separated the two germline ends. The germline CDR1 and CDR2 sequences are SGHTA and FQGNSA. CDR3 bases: TGTGCCAGCAGCTTCGGCGGACTGATTACGGCCTACGAGCAGTACTTC. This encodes CASSFGGLITAYEQYF.